Listed here are 20 T cell receptor beta chains from one sample, sequenced in a study of OX40 agonist ivuxolimab in advanced cancers. The assay was immunoSEQ multiplex PCR, and TCRdb's table has in-frame clones only and misses some. This table has around 74,000 clones, 80% to 90% appearing once. This sample comprised CD4+ or CD8+ T cells sorted from blood, obtained in a trial of the OX40 agonist ivuxolimab. These receptor sequences come from an adult with an advanced solid tumor such as melanoma, head and neck, liver or kidney cancer.

The J gene is TRBJ2-7, the V gene TRBV6-5; D uncertain. Trimming removed 0 bases at V and 3 bases at J, with 9 bases between. The CDR3 covers 14 residues. From germline, CDR1 is MNHEY and CDR2 SVGAGI. CDR3 amino acids: CASSYSISNYEQYF. The CDR3 DNA follows: TGTGCCAGCAGTTACTCGATCAGCAACTACGAGCAGTACTTC.

This chain joins TRBV18 and TRBJ1-5; D call uncertain. V shed 3 bases and J shed 2 bases, with 14 bases lying between them. Per germline, CDR1 KGHSH and CDR2 LQKENI. The CDR3 has 16 residues. The CDR3 sequence is CASSPFEGGGNQPQHF. In DNA form, the CDR3 reads TGTGCCAGCTCACCTTTCGAGGGTGGAGGCAATCAGCCCCAGCATTTT.

The rearrangement uses TRBV6-5 and TRBJ1-1; TRBD1 aligns across 10 bases. The V gene's germline CDR1 is MNHEY and CDR2 SVGAGI. The CDR3 extends over 15 amino acids. V lost 4 bases and J lost 4; bases outside the gene matches: 6. This CDR3 reads CASSSDRGLGTEAFF. The CDR3 DNA reads TGTGCCAGCAGTTCCGACAGGGGGCTTGGCACTGAAGCTTTCTTT.

This sequence joins TRBV6-5 and TRBJ2-5; 7 nucleotides line up with TRBD2. Gene TRBJ2-7 matches the end of the DNA better, so the J call may be wrong. The length of the CDR3 is 14 residues. Looked up from germline, CDR1 is MNHEY and CDR2 is SVGAGI. The CDR3 DNA is TGTGCCAGCAGACGGGCGGGAGAAAATGGCGAGCAGTACTTC. Its translation: CASRRAGENGEQYF.

A note on this clone: At one of its ends the junction is not consistent with the germline gene, which may arise from a read error. The chain uses TRBV7-9 and TRBJ2-7; TRBD2 is a possible D gene (6 bases). Per the germline V gene, CDR1 is SEHNR and CDR2 is FQNEAQ (reference sequence). The CDR3 covers 16 residues. The CDR3: CASSLGRPPREYVQYF. The CDR3 DNA sequence: TGTGCCAGCAGCTTAGGCAGGCCACCTCGGGAGTACGTGCAGTACTTC.

This chain links TRBV6-1 with TRBJ2-3; D is ambiguous. The CDR3 length is 15 residues. V was clipped by 4 bases and J by 4 bases, with 15 bases between them. Per the germline V gene, CDR1 is MNHNS and CDR2 is SASEGT. CDR3 region: CASSVPGVGSDTQYF. For the CDR3, the DNA is TGTGCCAGCAGTGTCCCGGGCGTGGGATCAGATACGCAGTATTTT.

The chain couples TRBV5-5 to TRBJ2-7, with D hard to call. Between the trimmed V and J ends, which lost 4 bases and 0 bases, there was a span of 11 bases. Per the germline V gene, CDR1 is SGHKS and CDR2 is YYEKEE (reference sequence). This CDR3 is built from 14 residues. Here the CDR3 DNA reads TGTGCCAGCAGCCCTTCCGGGTCCTCCTACGAGCAGTACTTC. Its protein is CASSPSGSSYEQYF.

The chain carries TRBV5-4 and TRBJ2-7; the match to TRBD1 covers 11 bases. The CDR3 is 14 amino acids. Losses at the gene ends were 2 bases for V and 4 bases for J; bases not matched to a gene: 2. Germline CDR1 reads SGHNT; CDR2 reads YYREEE (reference sequence). CDR3 in DNA: TGTGCCAGCAGCTTCGGGACAGGGGGATACGAGCAGTACTTC. Protein product: CASSFGTGGYEQYF.

V and J are TRBV10-3 and TRBJ2-3; no clear D. The V end lost 0 bases, the J end lost 6 bases, and 4 bases lay between the germline ends. CDR1 is ENHRY, CDR2 SYGVKD, per germline. This CDR3 has 12 amino acids. Written as DNA, the CDR3 is TGTGCCATCAGTGAGTCGATTGATACGCAGTATTTT. Protein product: CAISESIDTQYF.

V and J are TRBV7-2 and TRBJ2-1, with TRBD2 identical over 13 bases. Germline CDR1 and CDR2: SGHTA and FQGNSA. The ends lost 4 bases at V and 7 bases at J; junction bases unmatched: 13. The CDR3 covers 18 residues. In nucleotides, the CDR3 is TGTGCCAGCAGCTCGACGACCGGGACTAGCGGGAATTTGAATGAGCAGTTCTTC. Translating it yields CASSSTTGTSGNLNEQFF.

The rearrangement links TRBV7-6 to TRBJ1-5, with no clear D. Germline V gene sequence: CDR1 SGHVS, CDR2 FNYEAQ. V was trimmed by 4 bases and J by 8 bases, leaving 15 bases between them. The CDR3 is 14 amino acids. CDR3 in amino acids: CASSSNHPGEPQHF. In DNA, the CDR3 is TGTGCCAGCAGCTCAAATCATCCCGGGGAGCCCCAGCATTTT.

This sequence joins TRBV21-1 and TRBJ2-1; the D call in the table, TRBD2, was not verified against the DNA. TRBV21-1 is labeled a pseudogene. There are 14 residues in the CDR3. The CDR3 protein is CASSKWSSYNEQFF. The CDR3 bases are TGTGCCAGCAGCAAATGGAGCTCCTACAATGAGCAGTTCTTC.

V usage is TRBV15 and J usage is TRBJ1-1; D perhaps matches TRBD1 (5 bases). Germline lookup yields CDR1 LNHNV and CDR2 YYDKDF (reference sequence). Trimming pared 3 bases from V and 3 bases from J, leaving 8 bases between. The CDR3 length is 13 residues. CDR3 DNA sequence: TGTGCCACCAGCAGTGTAGGGGACACTGAAGCTTTCTTT. Translating gives CATSSVGDTEAFF. The full variable domain, its missing parts supplied by reference TRBV15 and TRBJ1-1, is DAMVIQNPRYQVTQFGKPVTLSCSQTLNHNVMYWYQQKSSQAPKLLFHYYDKDFNNEADTPDNFQSRRPNTSFCFLDIRSPGLGDTAMYLCATSSVGDTEAFFGQGTRLTVV.

V and J are TRBV4-2 and TRBJ2-1, with a weak D call TRBD1 (7 bases). The CDR3 length is 14 residues. V lost 8 bases to trimming and J lost 3 bases, with 14 bases between them. Germline V gene sequence: CDR1 LGHNA, CDR2 YNFKEQ. CDR3 loop: CASGGGQIYNEQFF. The CDR3 DNA sequence: TGTGCCAGCGGAGGGGGACAGATCTACAATGAGCAGTTCTTC.

The CDR3 DNA reads TGTGCCAGCAGTGAAGCCGGGACAGGGTGGGAAAAACTGTTTTTT. This translates into CASSEAGTGWEKLFF. The chain has TRBV2 and TRBJ1-4; 9 bases are shared with TRBD1. Trimming took 0 bases from V and 8 from J; bases not matched to a gene: 4. This CDR3 is built from 15 residues. From germline, CDR1 is SNHLY and CDR2 FYNNEI. The variable domain in full, completed from reference TRBV2 and TRBJ1-4, reads EPEVTQTPSHQVTQMGQEVILRCVPISNHLYFYWYRQILGQKVEFLVSFYNNEISEKSEIFDDQFSVERPDGSNFTLKIRSTKLEDSAMYFCASSEAGTGWEKLFFGSGTQLSVL.

This clone was observed once. The chain uses TRBV10-3 and TRBJ1-1; unclear D gene. Germline lookup yields CDR1 ENHRY and CDR2 SYGVKD. The CDR3 is made up of 13 amino acids. Trimming took off 7 bases at V and 1 base at J, with 10 bases between the two ends. The CDR3 reads CAIMETQNTEAFF. CDR3 DNA: TGTGCCATCATGGAGACGCAGAACACTGAAGCTTTCTTT.

V is TRBV29-1 and J is TRBJ1-2; no firm D call. Germline loops: CDR1 SQVTM, CDR2 ANQGSEA. Trimming took off 4 bases at V and 2 bases at J, with 8 bases between the two ends. CDR3 length: 12 residues. The CDR3 loop is CSVVGWNYGYTF. The CDR3 bases are TGCAGCGTTGTAGGCTGGAACTATGGCTACACCTTC.

This clone was seen only a few times. The chain joins TRBV9 to TRBJ1-4, with D tentatively TRBD1 (5 bases). The CDR3 sequence is 14 residues long. Germline loops: CDR1 SGDLS, CDR2 YYNGEE. Trimming left V 3 bases short and J 4 bases short, with 10 bases between. CDR3 sequence (DNA): TGTGCCAGCAGCGACGGGGGGGTTAATGAAAAACTGTTTTTT. This sequence encodes CASSDGGVNEKLFF.

The chain links TRBV2 to TRBJ2-7; D possibly corresponds to TRBD2 (7 bases). This CDR3 spans 12 amino acids. Trimming took off 8 bases at V and 6 bases at J, with 14 bases between the two ends. Germline CDR1 and CDR2: SNHLY and FYNNEI. The CDR3 spells CASGGAPREQYF. CDR3 bases: TGTGCCAGCGGGGGGGCCCCGCGCGAGCAGTACTTC.

The chain recombines TRBV5-1 with TRBJ2-7; TRBD2 matches at 7 bases. This CDR3 has 15 amino acids. Germline-derived CDR1 and CDR2 are SGHRS and YFSETQ. V gave up 1 base and J gave up 5 bases; unmatched junction bases: 9. CDR3 DNA: TGCGCCAGCAGCTTGACTTCGCGGGGGACCGACGAGCAGTACTTC. Translating it yields CASSLTSRGTDEQYF. The entire variable domain, with the rest obtained from reference TRBV5-1 and TRBJ2-7, is as follows: KAGVTQTPRYLIKTRGQQVTLSCSPISGHRSVSWYQQTPGQGLQFLFEYFSETQRNKGNFPGRFSGRQFSNSRSEMNVSTLELGDSALYLCASSLTSRGTDEQYFGPGTRLTVT.